These 32 T cell receptor beta chains were all obtained from the same sample, sequenced in a study of neurological immune-mediated disorders. MiXCR was run by TCRdb on the 5' RACE reads, yielding one entry per CDR3 protein. The data contain some 57,000 distinct CDR3 sequences, around 5% of them seen just once; the ten biggest clones take up around 3.5%. The sequenced sample was PBMCs. Receptors originate from a woman in her 50s with multiple sclerosis.

This clonotype occurred many times. This chain links TRBV6-6 with TRBJ2-5, with TRBD2 as a possible D gene (5 bases). The V gene's germline CDR1 is MNHNY and CDR2 SVGAGI (reference sequence). V was cut by 6 bases and J by 5 bases, with 19 bases left in between. This CDR3 region has 15 residues. The CDR3 loop is CASSSNHRGLETQYF. The CDR3 nucleotides read TGTGCCAGCAGCTCCAACCATCGAGGGTTGGAGACCCAGTACTTC.

Many counts were recorded for this clonotype. The chain is built from TRBV29-1 and TRBJ2-7; weak D call: TRBD1 (6 bases). The CDR3 consists of 13 residues. The V end lost 0 bases, the J end lost 5 bases, and 11 bases lay between the germline ends. Per the germline V gene, CDR1 is SQVTM and CDR2 is ANQGSEA. The CDR3 spells CSVEEGAEDEQYF. The CDR3 bases are TGCAGCGTTGAAGAGGGGGCGGAAGACGAGCAGTACTTC.

Notes on this clonotype: A single base separates this from a much larger clone, so it may be a read error. This sequence joins TRBV20-1 and TRBJ1-2; possibly TRBD1 for D (6 bases). This CDR3 contains 13 residues. CDR1 is DFQATT and CDR2 is SNEGSKA in the germline V gene (reference sequence). The germline V and J ends were trimmed by 3 bases and 6 bases, with 14 bases remaining between them. CDR3 coding DNA: TGCAGTGCTAGGGCGGCTAAGGGGGATGGCTACACCTTC. Its protein product is CSARAAKGDGYTF.

Details on this clonotype: Likely a read error: the CDR3 ends without its conserved phenylalanine or tryptophan. The chain joins TRBV27 to TRBJ2-5; no clear D gene. The germline V gene has CDR1 MNHEY and CDR2 SMNVEV (reference sequence). The CDR3 extends over 16 amino acids. The V end was cut by 5 bases, the J end by 4 bases, with 20 bases between. This chain's CDR3 is CASSPDPGPRVETQYC. The CDR3 nucleotides are TGTGCCAGCAGTCCGGATCCGGGCCCAAGGGTAGAGACCCAGTACTGC.

On this clonotype itself: This could be a read error, since a much larger clone is one nucleotide away. The genes are TRBV4-3 and TRBJ2-5, with a possible D match to TRBD2 (5 bases). Germline CDR1 is LGHNA and CDR2 is YSLEER. The CDR3 is made up of 14 amino acids. The CDR3 loop reads CASSQASSGETHYF. CDR3 DNA sequence: TGCGCCAGCAGCCAAGCTTCCTCTGGGGAGACCCATTACTTC.

This clonotype was detected only a few times. The genes are TRBV6-6 and TRBJ2-3, with 11 bases fitting TRBD2. The length of the CDR3 is 16 residues. V dropped 4 bases and J dropped 0; count of bases not matched to a gene: 3. Germline lookup yields CDR1 MNHNY and CDR2 SVGAGI (reference sequence). CDR3 DNA: TGTGCCAGCAGTTCGGGACTAGCGGTTAGCACAGATACGCAGTATTTT. It codes for CASSSGLAVSTDTQYF.

This clonotype came up many times. The germline gene is not matched at one end of the junction; a read error may be the cause. The chain couples TRBV3-1 to TRBJ1-6; 8 bases are shared with TRBD1. This CDR3 is 14 amino acids long. CDR1 is LGHDT and CDR2 is YNNKEL in the germline V gene (reference sequence). CDR3 residues: CASSQGQGYSPLNF. CDR3 coding DNA: TGTGCCAGCAGCCAAGGACAGGGGTATTCACCCCTCAACTTT.

This clonotype showed up many times. The V call is TRBV7-2, the J call TRBJ2-5; either TRBD1 or TRBD2 may fit D (5 bases each). Trimming took off 1 base at V and 6 bases at J, with 9 bases between the two ends. This CDR3 has 13 residues. CDR1 SGHTA and CDR2 FQGNSA come from the germline V gene. The CDR3: CASSLGEGQTQYF. The DNA of the CDR3 is TGTGCCAGCAGCTTAGGAGAGGGGCAGACCCAGTACTTC.

This clonotype occurred many times. The V and J genes are TRBV10-3 and TRBJ1-1; D unresolved. This CDR3 spans 14 amino acids. Germline values: CDR1 ENHRY, CDR2 SYGVKD. The ends were cut back, 6 bases at V and 0 bases at J, with 11 bases in the middle. CDR3 DNA: TGTGCCATCAGGCGGACGGCGATGAACACTGAAGCTTTCTTT. Translated: CAIRRTAMNTEAFF.

This clonotype was detected ten times or more. V is TRBV5-8 and J is TRBJ2-1; D gene unclear. The CDR3 is 13 amino acids. The V and J ends lost 0 bases and 3 bases respectively, with 4 bases between them. In germline, CDR1 is SGHTS, CDR2 YDEGEE. CDR3 sequence reads: CASSLGNYNEQFF. The CDR3 nucleotides are TGTGCCAGCAGCTTGGGGAACTACAATGAGCAGTTCTTC.

This clonotype appeared a few times. This chain joins TRBV28 and TRBJ1-1, with no clear D. Trimming removed 6 bases from V and 6 bases from J, with 11 bases in between. Germline values: CDR1 MDHEN, CDR2 SYDVKM. The CDR3 is 12 amino acids. The CDR3 spells CASSSVVAEAFF. The CDR3 DNA reads as TGTGCCAGCAGCTCTGTCGTGGCTGAAGCTTTCTTT.

The chain employs TRBV29-1 and TRBJ1-1; D gene unclear. Germline CDR1 reads SQVTM; CDR2 reads ANQGSEA. V lost 7 bases to trimming and J lost 12 bases, with 12 bases between them. The CDR3 consists of 9 residues. The CDR3 DNA reads TGCAGCGCCCCTTCGGAACCTTTCTTT. Translated, it gives CSAPSEPFF.

This clonotype was detected ten times or more. The genes are TRBV28 and TRBJ2-1, with D perhaps TRBD2 (6 bases). V dropped 3 bases and J dropped 8 bases, with 8 bases sitting between them. The CDR3 runs to 12 residues. Germline V gives CDR1 MDHEN, CDR2 SYDVKM. The CDR3 protein is CASSFAGYEQFF. The CDR3 nucleotides read TGTGCCAGCAGTTTTGCGGGGTATGAGCAGTTCTTC.

The table lists this clonotype with a few counts. The genes are TRBV9 and TRBJ2-3; a possible D gene is TRBD2 (5 bases). Germline CDR1 and CDR2: SGDLS and YYNGEE. V lost 2 bases and J lost 0, with 7 bases in between. The CDR3 sequence is 14 residues long. Written as DNA, the CDR3 is TGTGCCAGCAGCGTTAGAGGGAGCACAGATACGCAGTATTTT. It is translated as CASSVRGSTDTQYF.

This clonotype was observed many times. Relative to the germline gene, one junction end is altered; a read error may explain this. The CDR3 nucleotides are TGCAGTGCTGGAGAGATTGGGGGTGGTACAGATACGCAGTATTTT. Its translation is CSAGEIGGGTDTQYF. The chain is built from TRBV20-1 and TRBJ2-3, with D possibly called TRBD1 or TRBD2 (5 bases each). The CDR3 consists of 15 residues. Germline lookup yields CDR1 DFQATT and CDR2 SNEGSKA (reference sequence).

There are many counts of this clonotype. The CDR3 loop reads CASSLEADTQYF. The CDR3 DNA reads TGTGCCAGCAGCTTGGAGGCGGATACGCAGTATTTT. V is TRBV5-5 and J is TRBJ2-3, with no clear D. The V end was cut by 0 bases, the J end by 6 bases, with 5 bases between. The CDR3 is 12 amino acids. The germline CDR1 and CDR2 sequences are SGHKS and YYEKEE (reference sequence).

This clonotype showed up many times. The chain links TRBV4-1 to TRBJ2-2; TRBD1 agrees at 8 bases. This CDR3 contains 16 residues. Per the germline V gene, CDR1 is MGHRA and CDR2 is YSYEKL. V trimming: 3 bases; J trimming: 7 bases; junction bases outside the gene matches: 10. The CDR3: CASSQAGTGPFGELFF. CDR3 nucleotide sequence: TGCGCCAGCAGCCAGGCCGGGACAGGCCCTTTCGGGGAGCTGTTTTTT.

This clonotype was counted at least ten times. This chain joins TRBV20-1 and TRBJ2-2; D unresolved. Looked up from germline, CDR1 is DFQATT and CDR2 is SNEGSKA (reference sequence). V lost 6 bases, J lost 2 bases, and 13 bases lay in between. The CDR3 consists of 14 residues. CDR3 DNA: TGCAGTGCCCTTGACATCCTAAACACCGGGGAGCTGTTTTTT. This gives the protein CSALDILNTGELFF.

In its sample, this clonotype was seen many times. This chain links TRBV12-3 or TRBV12-4 with TRBJ1-5, with TRBD1 identical over 7 bases. V dropped 6 bases and J dropped 5; count of bases not matched to a gene: 10. This CDR3 has 15 residues. In DNA, the CDR3 is TGTGCCAGCAGAGATGGACAGGCTATCCATCAGCCCCAGCATTTT. Its translation: CASRDGQAIHQPQHF.

This clonotype was detected ten times or more. J is TRBJ2-5 and V is TRBV24-1, with D perhaps assigned TRBD1 or TRBD2 (5 bases each). Trimming shortened V by 3 bases and J by 3 bases, and 16 bases separated the two germline ends. Germline lookup yields CDR1 KGHDR and CDR2 SFDVKD. The CDR3 spans 16 residues. This chain's CDR3 is CATSDPLGREEETQYF. In DNA form, the CDR3 reads TGTGCCACCAGTGATCCCTTGGGACGAGAAGAAGAGACCCAGTACTTC.

This clonotype occurred many times. This sequence joins TRBV12-3 or TRBV12-4 and TRBJ1-5, with D possibly matching TRBD1 (6 bases). This CDR3 comprises 17 residues. Trimming took off 1 base at V and 0 bases at J, with 13 bases between the two ends. The CDR3 loop reads CASSLGATGYSNQPQHF. The DNA for the CDR3 is TGTGCCAGCAGTTTAGGAGCTACAGGGTATAGCAATCAGCCCCAGCATTTT.

This clonotype was counted ten times or more. The chain joins TRBV5-1 to TRBJ2-3, with unresolved D. Trimming removed 5 bases from V and 0 bases from J, with 13 bases in between. The CDR3 contains 15 residues. Germline V CDR1 and CDR2: SGHRS, YFSETQ. CDR3 in DNA: TGCGCCAGCAGGTTACTGACAACTAGCACAGATACGCAGTATTTT. This encodes CASRLLTTSTDTQYF.

The chain recombines TRBV7-6 with TRBJ2-1; D remains unclear. The CDR3 is 17 amino acids. With 3 bases removed from V and 4 bases from J, the gap between germline ends came to 19 bases. Germline values: CDR1 SGHVS, CDR2 FNYEAQ. CDR3 in DNA: TGTGCCAGCAGCTTCCAATTGGGATCCTTTTTTTACAATGAGCAGTTCTTC. It translates to CASSFQLGSFFYNEQFF.

This clonotype came up many times. The rearrangement joins TRBV10-3 to TRBJ2-7; 8 bases fit TRBD2. J gave up 6 bases and V 5 bases, and 9 bases lay outside the gene matches. The germline gives CDR1 ENHRY, CDR2 SYGVKD. The CDR3 loop spans 14 amino acids. Here the CDR3 DNA reads TGTGCCATCAGTTTAGCGGGGCCTAGGACCGAGCAGTACGTC. Its protein product is CAISLAGPRTEQYV.

This clonotype occurred many times. J is TRBJ1-1 and V is TRBV14; TRBD1 aligns across 7 bases. The germline V gene has CDR1 SGHDN and CDR2 FVKESK. V was pared by 5 bases and J by 0 bases, with 6 bases of the junction left unmatched. This CDR3 has 15 amino acids. The CDR3 loop is CASSARQGMNTEAFF. The CDR3, as DNA: TGTGCCAGCAGCGCCCGACAGGGAATGAACACTGAAGCTTTCTTT.

This clonotype was found many times. The chain joins TRBV29-1 to TRBJ2-5; 7 nucleotides align to TRBD1. With 4 bases clipped from V and 5 bases from J, the junction kept 4 bases outside the gene matches. Germline V CDR1 and CDR2: SQVTM, ANQGSEA. The CDR3 is 12 amino acids. This CDR3 is CSVAGTVETQYF. Here the CDR3 DNA reads TGCAGCGTTGCAGGGACAGTCGAGACCCAGTACTTC.

This clonotype occurred many times. V and J are TRBV12-3 or TRBV12-4 and TRBJ1-3; D unresolved. Trimming cost V 0 bases and J 6 bases, with 6 bases left between them. The length of the CDR3 is 13 residues. The DNA for the CDR3 is TGTGCCAGCAGTTTAGCCAGCACAAACACCATATATTTT. This gives the protein CASSLASTNTIYF.

Only a few counts were recorded for this clonotype. The chain is built from TRBV4-3 and TRBJ2-1; D is undetermined. V was pared by 0 bases and J by 6 bases, with 3 bases between. The CDR3 is made up of 12 amino acids. Germline V lookup: CDR1 LGHNA, CDR2 YSLEER. The CDR3 region has the DNA TGCGCCAGCAGCCAAGAAAGCAATGAGCAGTTCTTC. As protein: CASSQESNEQFF.

This clonotype was counted many times. The gene calls are TRBV5-1 and TRBJ2-7; D not resolved. This CDR3 region has 12 residues. Trimming cost V 4 bases and J 4 bases, with 9 bases left between them. Germline CDR1 reads SGHRS; CDR2 reads YFSETQ. The chain's CDR3 is CASSLNTYEQYF. As DNA, the CDR3 is TGCGCCAGCAGCCTAAACACTTACGAGCAGTACTTC.

The table lists this clonotype with many counts. V gene TRBV12-3 or TRBV12-4 combines with J gene TRBJ2-7; 7 bases are shared with TRBD1. V was clipped by 6 bases and J by 5 bases; unmatched bases: 7. This CDR3 is built from 13 residues. The CDR3 loop is CASSRTGGDEQYF. The CDR3 DNA follows: TGTGCCAGCAGCCGGACAGGAGGCGACGAGCAGTACTTC.

There are many counts of this clonotype. The CDR3 is CSVRYYVETQYF. Written as DNA, the CDR3 is TGCAGCGTTAGATATTATGTAGAGACCCAGTACTTC. The rearrangement links TRBV29-1 to TRBJ2-5; D uncertain. This CDR3 comprises 12 residues. Trimming left V 5 bases short and J 4 bases short, with 11 bases between. Germline CDR1 SQVTM, CDR2 ANQGSEA.

In this sample, this clonotype turned up many times. The V and J genes are TRBV28 and TRBJ1-5; D is unresolved. Looked up from germline, CDR1 is MDHEN and CDR2 is SYDVKM. The V end was cut by 8 bases, the J end by 0 bases, with 8 bases between. This CDR3 comprises 13 residues. The CDR3: CASERYSNQPQHF. Written as DNA, the CDR3 is TGTGCCAGCGAGAGATATAGCAATCAGCCCCAGCATTTT.